The rows below give T cell receptor beta chains drawn from one sample of a study of cytomegalovirus exposure and HLA in healthy donors. Clones were read by immunoSEQ multiplex PCR, and TCRdb kept only the in-frame ones, dropping some. The table shows 100,000 to 150,000 clones, with around 82% occurring only once. The sequenced material came from PBMCs. These receptor sequences come from a man in his forties in good health and CMV-seronegative. CDR3s leave out the opening cysteine and the closing phenylalanine or tryptophan.

v_call	j_call	cdr3_aa
TRBV18	TRBJ1-2	ASSPSGDIYGYT
TRBV6-6	.	ASSQFRGEQY
TRBV7-9	TRBJ2-7	ASSSTGISTEQY
TRBV4-1	TRBJ1-3	ASSQVAGSYSGNTIY
TRBV14	TRBJ2-7	ASSQVIGGEQY
TRBV19	TRBJ1-2	SVRTGNYGYT
TRBV5-4	TRBJ2-2	ASSRGINTGELF
TRBV11-2	TRBJ1-5	ASSRQGSQPQH
TRBV19	TRBJ2-1	ASSIGADEQF
TRBV5-4	TRBJ2-7	ASSTGTGREQY
TRBV4-3	TRBJ2-7	ASSQGQGSYEQY
TRBV11-2	TRBJ1-2	ASSLQGRSGYT
TRBV19	TRBJ2-7	ASSIMSGGANEQY
TRBV19	TRBJ2-2	ASSQNRGVSSGELF
TRBV6-4	TRBJ2-1	ASSVRQGNEQF
TRBV20-1	TRBJ2-5	SARAETQY
TRBV5-6	TRBJ1-1	ASTMGQGTEAF
TRBV25-1	TRBJ2-4	ASSGPGTGWANIQY
TRBV14	TRBJ2-5	ASSRHLAGETQY
TRBV5-1	TRBJ2-7	ASSLDGIGTYEQY
TRBV7-3	TRBJ2-3	ASSFPGTDTQY
TRBV29-1	TRBJ2-7	SVEDRVTGTYEQY
TRBV2	TRBJ1-6	ASKPSSSYNSPLH
TRBV7-8	TRBJ1-2	ASSSGKNYGYT
TRBV7-9	TRBJ1-2	ASSKTGKGYT
TRBV4-1	TRBJ1-1	ASSQDRAGTGGRAF
TRBV19	TRBJ1-6	ASSTLSSYNSPLH
TRBV18	TRBJ1-1	ASSPQDRNTEAF
TRBV23-1	TRBJ2-7	ASSQELRGSHEQY
TRBV7-6	TRBJ1-1	ASSLALGRNTEAF
TRBV7-3	TRBJ1-5	ASSLWRDRFRDQPQH
TRBV27	TRBJ2-7	ASGGQVYEQY
TRBV7-9	TRBJ2-7	ASSLFDEQY
TRBV5-4	TRBJ1-4	ASSLGQINEKLF
TRBV10-3	TRBJ1-1	AISAQVYTEAF
TRBV9	TRBJ1-1	ASSVGGGMNTEAF
TRBV7-2	TRBJ1-2	ASSLGGLDYGYT
TRBV19	TRBJ1-5	ASSSRGTENNQPQH
TRBV6-6	TRBJ1-2	ASIQYSGGYYGYT
TRBV6-5	TRBJ2-1	ATYRRGGYNEQF
TRBV30	TRBJ1-2	AWSLGTNYGYT
TRBV9	TRBJ2-3	ASSVLAGEVDTQY
TRBV7-9	TRBJ1-3	ASSLLQGSSGNTIY